The next 22 T cell receptor beta chains were all read from a single sample in a study of shared clonotypes between healthy human individuals. Clones were sequenced by immunoSEQ multiplex PCR, and TCRdb holds only the in-frame ones, with some missing. In the table there are 2 million to 3 million clones, roughly 93% of which are singletons. The specimen was naive CD4+ T cells from PBMCs. The subset denotes: CD45RA+ positively selected. Receptors originate from a man aged 18 to 30 in good health. Some clones in this sample may be carry-over from other donors' samples.

The CDR3 is CSASPLRGYTF. The CDR3 DNA is TGCAGTGCTAGCCCCCTTCGGGGCTACACCTTC. V gene TRBV20-1 combines with J gene TRBJ1-2; D is unclear. The V gene lost 3 bases and the J gene lost 8 bases, with 10 bases spanning the gap. The germline V gene encodes CDR1 DFQATT and CDR2 SNEGSKA (reference sequence). CDR3 length equals 11 residues.

The chain couples TRBV28 to TRBJ2-5; D is uncertain. Trimming stripped 5 bases from V and 6 bases from J, with 16 bases between. CDR3 length: 14 amino acids. Germline V gene sequence: CDR1 MDHEN, CDR2 SYDVKM. Written as DNA, the CDR3 is TGTGCCAGCAGTGATTTCACCACTCTCCAGACCCAGTACTTC. Its translation is CASSDFTTLQTQYF.

The chain uses TRBV5-1 and TRBJ2-5, with D maybe TRBD1 (5 bases). CDR1 SGHRS and CDR2 YFSETQ come from the germline V gene. With 4 bases removed from V and 5 bases from J, the gap between germline ends came to 12 bases. CDR3 length: 13 residues. CDR3 loop: CASSPAGMETQYF. The CDR3 nucleotides read TGCGCCAGCAGCCCCGCAGGGATGGAGACCCAGTACTTC.

A word on this clone: Other DNA sequences in this sample translate to the same CDR3. The chain links TRBV30 to TRBJ2-3, with a weak D call TRBD1 (5 bases). The length of the CDR3 is 14 residues. The germline CDR1 and CDR2 sequences are GTSNPN and SVGIG (reference sequence). The ends were cut back, 0 bases at V and 0 bases at J, with 7 bases in the middle. This chain's CDR3 is CAWSVQGSTDTQYF. Written as DNA, the CDR3 is TGTGCCTGGAGTGTTCAGGGCAGCACAGATACGCAGTATTTT. Full variable domain (rest looked up from reference TRBV30 and TRBJ2-3): SQTIHQWPATLVQPVGSPLSLECTVEGTSNPNLYWYRQAAGRGLQLLFYSVGIGQISSEVPQNLSASRPQDRQFILSSKKLLLSDSGFYLCAWSVQGSTDTQYFGPGTRLTVL.

The chain recombines TRBV6-5 with TRBJ2-7; a possible D gene is TRBD2 (5 bases). CDR3 length: 15 residues. V lost 4 bases to trimming and J lost 0 bases, with 13 bases between them. Germline V gene sequence: CDR1 MNHEY, CDR2 SVGAGI. This CDR3 reads CASSLLAGISYEQYF. The CDR3, as DNA: TGTGCCAGCAGTTTACTTGCGGGTATCTCCTACGAGCAGTACTTC.

The V call is TRBV28, the J call TRBJ2-5; 8 nucleotides agree with TRBD1. This CDR3 has 14 residues. The trim removed 10 bases at V and 4 bases at J, leaving 11 bases unmatched. Per germline, CDR1 MDHEN and CDR2 SYDVKM. The CDR3: CATSGQAPGETQYF. CDR3 nucleotide sequence: TGTGCCACCTCGGGACAGGCCCCCGGAGAGACCCAGTACTTC.

The rearrangement uses TRBV18 and TRBJ1-1, with 12 bases that match TRBD1. CDR3 length equals 18 residues. Germline trimming cut 4 bases from V and 4 bases from J; bases unmatched to any gene: 13. Per germline, CDR1 KGHSH and CDR2 LQKENI. CDR3 in DNA: TGTGCCAGCTCACAATCCCCGGGACAGGGGGCGCGTGGCACTGAAGCTTTCTTT. Residues: CASSQSPGQGARGTEAFF.

The chain recombines TRBV27 with TRBJ1-2; D remains unclear. CDR3 length equals 11 residues. Trimming pared 10 bases from V and 9 bases from J, leaving 15 bases between. Germline V gene lookup returns CDR1 MNHEY and CDR2 SMNVEV (reference sequence). CDR3 sequence: CATQLRESYTF. CDR3 sequence (DNA): TGTGCCACCCAACTACGGGAGAGCTACACCTTC.

This sequence joins TRBV7-2 and TRBJ2-3; D remains unclear. Trimming shortened V by 1 base and J by 1 base, and 12 bases separated the two germline ends. The CDR3 length is 16 residues. Germline CDR1 and CDR2: SGHTA and FQGNSA. The CDR3 loop reads CASSLVFWSGTDTQYF. The DNA of the CDR3 is TGTGCCAGCAGCTTAGTTTTTTGGAGCGGCACAGATACGCAGTATTTT.

This clone was observed once. The V and J genes are TRBV27 and TRBJ2-7; D ambiguous. The V end was cut by 0 bases, the J end by 0 bases, with 12 bases between. This CDR3 region has 16 residues. Germline-derived CDR1 and CDR2 are MNHEY and SMNVEV (reference sequence). For the CDR3, the DNA is TGTGCCAGCAGTTTATCACAAGTCCTTTCCTCCTACGAGCAGTACTTC. It encodes CASSLSQVLSSYEQYF.

The chain uses TRBV18 and TRBJ2-4; TRBD1 might be the D (6 bases). Germline values: CDR1 KGHSH, CDR2 LQKENI. V was cut by 3 bases and J by 5 bases, with 11 bases left in between. This CDR3 region has 14 residues. In nucleotides, the CDR3 is TGTGCCAGCTCACCCTATCGGACAGAAAACATTCAGTACTTC. The encoded protein is CASSPYRTENIQYF.

Notes on this clone: The same CDR3 arises from other DNA sequences in this sample as well. The rearrangement uses TRBV5-1 and TRBJ2-3; D is unclear. With 2 bases removed from V and 1 base from J, the gap between germline ends came to 8 bases. The CDR3 covers 14 residues. From germline, CDR1 is SGHRS and CDR2 YFSETQ. The CDR3 protein is CASSFSGRTDTQYF. The CDR3 DNA sequence: TGCGCCAGCAGCTTCTCAGGTCGCACAGATACGCAGTATTTT.

V is TRBV18 and J is TRBJ1-3, with D unclear. Germline CDR1 KGHSH, CDR2 LQKENI. V was trimmed by 3 bases and J by 3 bases, leaving 12 bases between them. The CDR3 length is 15 residues. The chain's CDR3 is CASSPQIKDGNTIYF. CDR3 coding DNA: TGTGCCAGCTCACCCCAGATTAAAGATGGAAACACCATATATTTT.

V gene TRBV12-5 combines with J gene TRBJ2-1; 9 bases agree with TRBD1. The V gene end was trimmed by 4 bases and the J gene end by 3 bases; junction bases not matched to a gene: 1. Germline V gives CDR1 LGHNT, CDR2 FRNRAP. The CDR3 runs 14 residues. CDR3 sequence (DNA): TGTGCTAGTGGTTGGGGACAGGGCTACAATGAGCAGTTCTTC. It yields the protein CASGWGQGYNEQFF.

The chain joins TRBV28 to TRBJ1-5; D might be TRBD1 (6 bases). The germline CDR1 and CDR2 sequences are MDHEN and SYDVKM. V dropped 5 bases and J dropped 4 bases, with 12 bases sitting between them. This CDR3 contains 14 residues. CDR3 sequence: CASSGGGGNQPQHF. As DNA, the CDR3 is TGTGCCAGCAGTGGAGGGGGGGGAAATCAGCCCCAGCATTTT.

V and J are TRBV30 and TRBJ1-1, with a tentative D call TRBD1 (6 bases). V was trimmed by 5 bases and J by 5 bases, leaving 27 bases between them. The germline V gene has CDR1 GTSNPN and CDR2 SVGIG (reference sequence). The length of the CDR3 is 17 residues. The CDR3 reads CAWVPKIGGRGGTEAFF. The CDR3 DNA reads as TGTGCCTGGGTGCCCAAGATCGGGGGGCGAGGGGGAACTGAAGCTTTCTTT. Variable domain in full (rest from reference TRBV30 and TRBJ1-1): SQTIHQWPATLVQPVGSPLSLECTVEGTSNPNLYWYRQAAGRGLQLLFYSVGIGQISSEVPQNLSASRPQDRQFILSSKKLLLSDSGFYLCAWVPKIGGRGGTEAFFGQGTRLTVV.

The rearrangement joins TRBV18 to TRBJ2-6; D possibly uses TRBD1 or TRBD2 (5 bases each). CDR3 size: 17 residues. The V and J ends lost 3 bases and 2 bases respectively, with 14 bases between them. CDR1 is KGHSH, CDR2 LQKENI, per germline. The CDR3 DNA sequence: TGTGCCAGCTCACCCCCCGGGGCCATTGCTGGGGCCAACGTCCTGACTTTC. Encoded protein: CASSPPGAIAGANVLTF.

The rearrangement uses TRBV7-2 and TRBJ2-3; weak D call: TRBD2 (5 bases). Trimming cost V 4 bases and J 1 base, with 15 bases left between them. CDR1 is SGHTA, CDR2 FQGNSA, per germline. This CDR3 has 16 amino acids. As DNA, the CDR3 is TGTGCCAGCAGCTCTCCGCGGGCGTCCGGCACAGATACGCAGTATTTT. Translation gives CASSSPRASGTDTQYF.

V usage is TRBV28 and J usage is TRBJ1-4, with D hard to call. This CDR3 is built from 12 residues. The germline V and J ends were trimmed by 7 bases and 12 bases, with 15 bases remaining between them. Germline values: CDR1 MDHEN, CDR2 SYDVKM. DNA of the CDR3: TGTGCCAGCAAAGGTTGGAGGGCGCAACTGTTTTTT. This translates into CASKGWRAQLFF.

The V gene is TRBV5-1, the J gene TRBJ2-6, with D maybe TRBD2 (5 bases). V was clipped by 2 bases and J by 1 base, with 16 bases between them. In germline, CDR1 is SGHRS, CDR2 YFSETQ. This CDR3 contains 18 residues. The CDR3 nucleotides are TGCGCCAGCAGCTTTTCGGGAACACCACGTTCTGGGGCCAACGTCCTGACTTTC. This gives the protein CASSFSGTPRSGANVLTF.

The chain joins TRBV21-1 to TRBJ2-7; the table's D call of TRBD1 was not tested on the DNA. TRBV21-1 is deemed a pseudogene. CDR3 length: 14 amino acids. This CDR3 is CASTVRQLSYEQYF. Here the CDR3 DNA reads TGTGCCAGCACGGTAAGACAGCTCTCCTACGAGCAGTACTTC.

Here the CDR3 reads CASSLAGPRYTDTQYF. The CDR3 DNA reads TGCGCCAGCAGCTTGGCCGGTCCCCGGTACACAGATACGCAGTATTTT. The V and J genes are TRBV5-1 and TRBJ2-3; D is undetermined. Trimming pared 0 bases from V and 2 bases from J, leaving 13 bases between. There are 16 residues in the CDR3. Germline CDR1 is SGHRS and CDR2 is YFSETQ.